This passage covers 5 T cell receptor beta chains from one sample sequenced in a study of T-cell memory formation after mild COVID-19. TCRdb reprocessed the 5' RACE reads via MiXCR and lists one record per CDR3 protein. The sample shows about 150,000 distinct CDR3 sequences, approximately 6% of them seen only once. The material sequenced was PBMCs or a T cell subset sorted from them (not recorded which). The receptor source for this set is an adult woman who had mild COVID-19 (a few samples of this study predate the infection). Cell type and time point are not known.

The chain links TRBV4-2 to TRBJ1-1; the D is unclear. This CDR3 has 13 amino acids. Germline CDR1 is LGHNA and CDR2 is YNFKEQ. Trimming cost V 0 bases and J 12 bases, with 14 bases left between them. The chain's CDR3 is CASSQDRGDQSFF. The DNA of the CDR3 is TGTGCCAGCAGCCAAGATCGCGGGGATCAATCTTTCTTT.

This clonotype was recorded a few times. The chain has TRBV19 and TRBJ2-3, with TRBD1 matching 10 bases. With 3 bases clipped from V and 4 bases from J, the junction kept 7 bases outside the gene matches. Germline CDR1 reads LNHDA; CDR2 reads SQIVND (reference sequence). The CDR3 runs to 16 residues. As DNA, the CDR3 is TGTGCCAGTAGTATGATTTGGACAGGGGGATCAGATACGCAGTATTTT. Protein: CASSMIWTGGSDTQYF.

The rearrangement uses TRBV6-5 and TRBJ2-1; D perhaps matches TRBD2 (6 bases). V was shortened by 11 bases and J by 10 bases, with 21 bases between the two germline ends. Germline V gene data show CDR1 as MNHEY and CDR2 as SVGAGI. The CDR3 has 13 amino acids. In nucleotides, the CDR3 is TGTGCCTGCGGGACTTACCGTCACCGCGAGCAGTTCTTC. It is translated as CACGTYRHREQFF.

The chain carries TRBV4-3 and TRBJ1-3, with D unresolved. V was pared by 5 bases and J by 0 bases, with 5 bases between. The germline gives CDR1 LGHNA, CDR2 YSLEER. The CDR3 length is 13 residues. In DNA, the CDR3 is TGCGCCAGCAGCGTCCTCTCTGGAAACACCATATATTTT. Translating gives CASSVLSGNTIYF.

This chain uses TRBV15 with TRBJ2-7; D is perhaps TRBD1 or TRBD2 (5 bases each). V lost 1 base, J lost 4 bases, and 14 bases lay in between. CDR1 LNHNV and CDR2 YYDKDF come from the germline V gene (reference sequence). The CDR3 runs 15 residues. The DNA for the CDR3 is TGTGCCACCAGCAGAGCTCGGGGTAACAGGTACGAGCAGTACTTC. This translates into CATSRARGNRYEQYF.